This T cell receptor (beta chain) was sequenced during a study of blood T cell repertoires in COVID-19. Measured with immunoSEQ multiplex PCR; TCRdb has only the in-frame clones, and not every one. The data hold 60,000 to 85,000 clones, with approximately 85% observed a single time. In germline, CDR1 is SGHRS, CDR2 YFSETQ. This CDR3 spans 16 amino acids. V dropped 7 bases and J dropped 0; count of bases not matched to a gene: 9. Sample: peripheral blood. The J gene is TRBJ1-1, the V gene TRBV5-1, with 10 positions matching TRBD1. The TCR was taken from a man in his 60s with COVID-19, enrolled during active disease. CDR3 DNA sequence: TGCGCCAGCGGAGGGACCGGGACAGGGGTGAACACTGAAGCTTTCTTT. This encodes CASGGTGTGVNTEAFF.